These T cell receptor beta chains were read from a single sample in a study of cytomegalovirus exposure and HLA in healthy donors. Here immunoSEQ multiplex PCR was the method, and the copy in TCRdb shows in-frame clones only, minus some. The sample lists 140,000 or so clones, 60% to 85% occurring once. Input material: PBMCs. Receptor source: a man in his forties in good health and CMV-seronegative. Both conserved end residues are part of each CDR3. D genes are given only for firm matches. Clone size appears in some rows only: once, few, many, or a class for an expanded clone.

V: TRBV7-9
J: TRBJ2-7
D: TRBD2
size: NA
DNA: TGTGCCAGCAGCTTCGGCGGTAGCGGGGTCTACGAGCAGTACTTC
CDR3: CASSFGGSGVYEQYF

V: TRBV11-2
J: TRBJ2-5
D: NA
size: once
DNA: TGTGCCAGCAGCTTAGATTTAGTGCCAGAGACCCAGTACTTC
CDR3: CASSLDLVPETQYF

V: TRBV19
J: TRBJ2-5
D: NA
size: NA
DNA: TGTGCCAGTAGTATTGTAGGGGAAGGGACCCAGTACTTC
CDR3: CASSIVGEGTQYF

V: TRBV10-3
J: TRBJ1-3
D: TRBD1
size: NA
DNA: TGTGCCATCGCCTTCGGGACAGACGGAAACACCATATATTTT
CDR3: CAIAFGTDGNTIYF

V: TRBV6-6
J: TRBJ2-7
D: NA
size: NA
DNA: TGTGCCAGCAACCCTAGCGAGGGTTTAAACTCCTACGAGCAGTACTTC
CDR3: CASNPSEGLNSYEQYF

V: TRBV27
J: TRBJ2-7
D: NA
size: NA
DNA: TGTGCCAGCAGTTTTGGGGGGGAGGGGGTCGAGCAGTACTTC
CDR3: CASSFGGEGVEQYF

V: TRBV5-8
J: TRBJ1-3
D: TRBD1
size: NA
DNA: TGTGCCAGCAGGCCCGAAAGGACAGGGAACTCTGGAAACACCATATATTTT
CDR3: CASRPERTGNSGNTIYF

V: TRBV12-1
J: TRBJ2-6
D: NA
size: few
DNA: TGTGCCAGCAGCCACGACAGGGATGGGGCCAACGTCCTGACTTTC
CDR3: CASSHDRDGANVLTF

V: TRBV4-2
J: TRBJ2-1
D: TRBD2
size: NA
DNA: TGTGCCAGCAGCCAAGATCCGACTAGCGGGGGGCCGGGTAAGCTGTTCTTC
CDR3: CASSQDPTSGGPGKLFF

V: TRBV10-3
J: TRBJ2-1
D: TRBD2
size: NA
DNA: TGTGCCATCGCGGGGGGCGCGGCTAGCGGAGATAACAATGAGCAGTTCTTC
CDR3: CAIAGGAASGDNNEQFF

V: TRBV5-4
J: TRBJ2-2
D: NA
size: NA
DNA: TGTGCCAGCAGCCCCGACCCAGGACAAACCGGGGAGCTGTTTTTT
CDR3: CASSPDPGQTGELFF

V: TRBV7-9
J: TRBJ2-3
D: NA
size: NA
DNA: TGTGCCAGCAGCTTAGGCGGTGGGGCGGGCACAGATACGCAGTATTTT
CDR3: CASSLGGGAGTDTQYF

V: TRBV27
J: TRBJ2-7
D: TRBD1
size: NA
DNA: TGTGCCAGCAGTTTAACCTTCGGGACAGGCCTCTACGAGCAGTACTTC
CDR3: CASSLTFGTGLYEQYF

V: TRBV19
J: TRBJ2-2
D: TRBD2
size: NA
DNA: TGTGCCAGTAGTCGGGGGACTAGCGGGAGGGGATCGAACACCGGGGAGCTGTTTTTT
CDR3: CASSRGTSGRGSNTGELFF

V: TRBV10-2
J: TRBJ1-1
D: NA
size: NA
DNA: TGCGCCAGCAGTGAAGAAGCGATCGGCCGAGCTTTCTTT
CDR3: CASSEEAIGRAFF

V: TRBV6-5
J: TRBJ1-6
D: NA
size: many
DNA: TGTGCCAGCAGTCAAGGGACTTCTCTCCACTTT
CDR3: CASSQGTSLHF

V: TRBV18
J: TRBJ2-7
D: TRBD2
size: NA
DNA: TGTGCCAGCTCACCAGGGCGGGAGGGCTCCTACGAGCAGTACTTC
CDR3: CASSPGREGSYEQYF

V: TRBV10-3
J: TRBJ1-2
D: NA
size: NA
DNA: TGTGCCATCAGTGACCCCGGACAGAACTATGGCTACACCTTC
CDR3: CAISDPGQNYGYTF

V: TRBV6-6
J: TRBJ2-5
D: NA
size: once
DNA: TGTGCCAGCGGATTCCCAGGGGAGACCCAGTACTTC
CDR3: CASGFPGETQYF

V: TRBV5-6
J: TRBJ2-7
D: NA
size: NA
DNA: TGTGCCAGCAGCTTGGGCCAGTCCTACGAGCAGTACTTC
CDR3: CASSLGQSYEQYF

V: TRBV11-2
J: TRBJ2-7
D: NA
size: once
DNA: TGTGCCAGCAGCTCAAGGATCCCCGACAGCGCTTACGAGCAGTACTTC
CDR3: CASSSRIPDSAYEQYF

V: TRBV7-9
J: TRBJ2-7
D: TRBD1
size: NA
DNA: TGTGCCAGCAGCCCCACAGGGGAGACCTACGAGCAGTACTTC
CDR3: CASSPTGETYEQYF

V: TRBV7-9
J: TRBJ2-7
D: NA
size: NA
DNA: TGTGCCAGCAGCTTCCTCGGGCAGGGTGGGGACGAGCAGTACTTC
CDR3: CASSFLGQGGDEQYF

V: TRBV27
J: TRBJ2-7
D: TRBD2
size: once
DNA: TGTGCCAGCAGTGGGATCCCACCGGGACTAGCGGGAAACGAGCAGTACTTC
CDR3: CASSGIPPGLAGNEQYF

V: TRBV7-2
J: TRBJ1-5
D: NA
size: NA
DNA: TGTGCCAGCAGCCCGAGGTTATGGGAGCCCCAGCATTTT
CDR3: CASSPRLWEPQHF

V: TRBV2
J: TRBJ2-4
D: NA
size: NA
DNA: TGTGCCAGCAGTGAATCTCTTACAGGAAAAAACATTCAGTACTTC
CDR3: CASSESLTGKNIQYF

V: TRBV11-2
J: TRBJ2-5
D: NA
size: few
DNA: TGTGCCAGCAGCCGCGGGACAGCCTTACAAGAGACCCAGTACTTC
CDR3: CASSRGTALQETQYF

V: TRBV11-3
J: TRBJ1-4
D: TRBD1
size: NA
DNA: TGTGCCAGCAGCTCCCCCAGACTCGACAGGGAGGAGGCACTCTGGGAAAAACTGTTTTTT
CDR3: CASSSPRLDREEALWEKLFF

V: TRBV4-1
J: TRBJ2-1
D: TRBD2
size: NA
DNA: TGCGCCAGCACCTCGGAGGCTAGCGGTTACAATGAGCAGTTCTTC
CDR3: CASTSEASGYNEQFF

V: TRBV27
J: TRBJ1-1
D: NA
size: once
DNA: TGTGCCAGTAGTGTAAGCCAGGGGAACACTGAAGCTTTCTTT
CDR3: CASSVSQGNTEAFF

V: TRBV14
J: TRBJ2-5
D: NA
size: NA
DNA: TGTGCCAGCGCCTCGGGGTCGGAACTATTATATCAAGAGACCCAGTACTTC
CDR3: CASASGSELLYQETQYF

V: TRBV5-1
J: TRBJ2-3
D: TRBD2
size: NA
DNA: TGCGCCAGCTCACGGGAGGGGGCAGATACGCAGTATTTT
CDR3: CASSREGADTQYF

V: TRBV5-6
J: TRBJ1-1
D: NA
size: NA
DNA: TGTGCCAGCAGCTCGTCCCACTTTGAAGCTTTCTTT
CDR3: CASSSSHFEAFF

V: TRBV4-1
J: TRBJ1-1
D: NA
size: NA
DNA: TGCGCCAGCAGCCAAGGACAAAGACTGAACACTGAAGCTTTCTTT
CDR3: CASSQGQRLNTEAFF

V: TRBV9
J: TRBJ2-6
D: NA
size: NA
DNA: TGTGCCAGCAGCGTTCAAGGAAGACTCTCTGGGGCCAACGTCCTGACTTTC
CDR3: CASSVQGRLSGANVLTF

V: TRBV9
J: TRBJ2-3
D: NA
size: NA
DNA: TGTGCCAGCAGCGTAGCGGGAAGCACAGATACGCAGTATTTT
CDR3: CASSVAGSTDTQYF

V: TRBV5-6
J: TRBJ2-2
D: NA
size: few
DNA: TGTGCCAGCAGTGGGAGTCACAACGCCGGGGAGCTGTTTTTT
CDR3: CASSGSHNAGELFF

V: TRBV11-2
J: TRBJ2-7
D: NA
size: NA
DNA: TGTGCCAGCAGCTTTCCCCTGGGGGGGCGAAGGTCCTACGAGCAGTACTTC
CDR3: CASSFPLGGRRSYEQYF